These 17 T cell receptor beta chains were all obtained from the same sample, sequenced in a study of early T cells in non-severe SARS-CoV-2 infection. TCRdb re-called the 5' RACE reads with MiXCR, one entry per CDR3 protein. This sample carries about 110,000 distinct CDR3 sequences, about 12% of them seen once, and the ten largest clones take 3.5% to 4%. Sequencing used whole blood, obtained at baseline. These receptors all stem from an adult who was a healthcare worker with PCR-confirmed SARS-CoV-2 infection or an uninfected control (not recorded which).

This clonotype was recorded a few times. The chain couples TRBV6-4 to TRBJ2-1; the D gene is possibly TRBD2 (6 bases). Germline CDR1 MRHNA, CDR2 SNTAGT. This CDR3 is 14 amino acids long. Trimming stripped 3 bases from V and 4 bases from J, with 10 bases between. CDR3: CASSEGGEYNEQFF. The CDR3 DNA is TGTGCCAGCAGTGAAGGCGGGGAGTACAATGAGCAGTTCTTC.

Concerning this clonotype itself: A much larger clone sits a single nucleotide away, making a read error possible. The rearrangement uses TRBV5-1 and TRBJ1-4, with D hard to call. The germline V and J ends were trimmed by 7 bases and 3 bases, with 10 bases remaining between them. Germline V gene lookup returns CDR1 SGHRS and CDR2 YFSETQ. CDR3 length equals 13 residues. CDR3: CASGTDPNEKLFF. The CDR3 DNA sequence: TGCGCCAGCGGCACCGACCCTAATGAAAAACTGTTTTTT.

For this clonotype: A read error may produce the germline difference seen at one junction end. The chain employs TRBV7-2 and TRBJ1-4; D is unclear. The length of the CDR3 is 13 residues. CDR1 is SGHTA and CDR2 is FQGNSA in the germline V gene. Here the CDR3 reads CASSAERVSKLFF. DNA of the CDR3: TGTGCCAGCAGCGCCGAGAGGGTATCAAAACTTTTTTTT.

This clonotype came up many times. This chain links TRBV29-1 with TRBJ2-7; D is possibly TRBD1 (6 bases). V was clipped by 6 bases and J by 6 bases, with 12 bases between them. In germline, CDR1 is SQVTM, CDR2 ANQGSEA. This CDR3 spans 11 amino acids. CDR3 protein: CSVHTGPEQYF. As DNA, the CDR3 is TGCAGCGTGCATACAGGGCCCGAGCAGTACTTC.

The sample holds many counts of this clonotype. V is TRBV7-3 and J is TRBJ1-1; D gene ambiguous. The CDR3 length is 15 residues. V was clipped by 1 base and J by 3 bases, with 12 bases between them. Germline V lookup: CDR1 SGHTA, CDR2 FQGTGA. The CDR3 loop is CASSLNQILDTEAFF. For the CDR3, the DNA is TGTGCCAGCAGCTTAAATCAGATTTTGGACACTGAAGCTTTCTTT.

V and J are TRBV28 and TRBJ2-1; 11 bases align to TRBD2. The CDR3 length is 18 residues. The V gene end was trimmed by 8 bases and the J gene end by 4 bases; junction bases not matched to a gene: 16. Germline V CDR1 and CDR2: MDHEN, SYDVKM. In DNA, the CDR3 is TGTGCCAGCGATACACTTCAACCGACTAGCGGGATATACAATGAGCAGTTCTTC. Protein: CASDTLQPTSGIYNEQFF.

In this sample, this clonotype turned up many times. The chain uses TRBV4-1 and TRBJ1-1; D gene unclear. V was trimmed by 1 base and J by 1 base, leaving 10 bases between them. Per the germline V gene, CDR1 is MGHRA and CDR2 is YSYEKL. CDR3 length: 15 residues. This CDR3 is CASSQVWTENTEAFF. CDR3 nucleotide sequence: TGCGCCAGCAGCCAAGTATGGACGGAGAACACTGAAGCTTTCTTT.

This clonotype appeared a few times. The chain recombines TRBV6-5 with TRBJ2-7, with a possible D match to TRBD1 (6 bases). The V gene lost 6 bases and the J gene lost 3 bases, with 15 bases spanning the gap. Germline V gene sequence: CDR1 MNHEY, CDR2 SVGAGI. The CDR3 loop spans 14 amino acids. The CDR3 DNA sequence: TGTGCCAGCAGCTATAATACAGGGAGCTACGAGCAGTACTTC. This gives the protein CASSYNTGSYEQYF.

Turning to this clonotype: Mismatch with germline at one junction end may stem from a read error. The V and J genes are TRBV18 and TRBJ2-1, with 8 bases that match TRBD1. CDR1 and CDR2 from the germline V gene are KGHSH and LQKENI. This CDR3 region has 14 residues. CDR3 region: CASSPQQGASPEIF. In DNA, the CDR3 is TGTGCCAGCTCACCCCAGCAGGGGGCATCGCCGGAGATCTTC. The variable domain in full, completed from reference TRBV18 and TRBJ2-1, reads NAGVMQNPRHLVRRRGQEARLRCSPMKGHSHVYWYRQLPEEGLKFMVYLQKENIIDESGMPKERFSAEFPKEGPSILRIQQVVRGDSAAYFCASSPQQGASPEIFGPGTRLTVL.

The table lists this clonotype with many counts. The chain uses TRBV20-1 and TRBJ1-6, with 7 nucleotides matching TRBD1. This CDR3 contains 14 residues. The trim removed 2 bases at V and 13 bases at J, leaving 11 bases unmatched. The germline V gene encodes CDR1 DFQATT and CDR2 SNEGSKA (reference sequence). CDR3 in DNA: TGCAGTGCTAGATTCCCGACAGGGCAGGAGCCCCTCCACTTT. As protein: CSARFPTGQEPLHF.

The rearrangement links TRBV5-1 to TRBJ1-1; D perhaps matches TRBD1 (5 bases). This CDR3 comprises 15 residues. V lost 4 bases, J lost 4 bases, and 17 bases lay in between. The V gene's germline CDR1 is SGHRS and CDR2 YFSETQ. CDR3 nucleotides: TGCGCCAGCAGCAGGGGAGCTAGGCAGATCACTGAAGCTTTCTTT. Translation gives CASSRGARQITEAFF.

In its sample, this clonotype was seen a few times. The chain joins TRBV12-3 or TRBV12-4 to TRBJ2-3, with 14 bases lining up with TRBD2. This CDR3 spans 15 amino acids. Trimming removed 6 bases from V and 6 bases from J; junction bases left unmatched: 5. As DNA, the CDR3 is TGTGCCAGCAGCCGACTAGCGGGGGGGTCGGATACGCAGTATTTT. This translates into CASSRLAGGSDTQYF.

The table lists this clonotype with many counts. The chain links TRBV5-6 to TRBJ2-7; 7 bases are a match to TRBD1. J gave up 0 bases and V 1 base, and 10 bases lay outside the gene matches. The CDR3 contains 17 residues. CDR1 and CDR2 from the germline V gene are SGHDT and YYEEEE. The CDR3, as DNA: TGTGCCAGCAGCTTGAAGGTGGACAGGAGAACCTCCTACGAGCAGTACTTC. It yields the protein CASSLKVDRRTSYEQYF.

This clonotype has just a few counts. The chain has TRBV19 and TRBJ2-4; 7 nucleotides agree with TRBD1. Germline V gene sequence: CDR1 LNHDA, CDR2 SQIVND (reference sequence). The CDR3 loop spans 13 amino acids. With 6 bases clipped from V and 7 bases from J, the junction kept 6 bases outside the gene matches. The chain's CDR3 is CASRSDRVNIQYF. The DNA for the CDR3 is TGTGCCAGTAGATCCGACAGGGTGAACATTCAGTACTTC.

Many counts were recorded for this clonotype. Here the CDR3 DNA reads TGTGCCAGCAGTCCGCAAGTGTGGACTGAAGCTTTCTTT. This encodes CASSPQVWTEAFF. The chain recombines TRBV27 with TRBJ1-1; no clear D gene. The germline gives CDR1 MNHEY, CDR2 SMNVEV (reference sequence). V was clipped by 5 bases and J by 5 bases, with 12 bases between them. The CDR3 length is 13 residues.

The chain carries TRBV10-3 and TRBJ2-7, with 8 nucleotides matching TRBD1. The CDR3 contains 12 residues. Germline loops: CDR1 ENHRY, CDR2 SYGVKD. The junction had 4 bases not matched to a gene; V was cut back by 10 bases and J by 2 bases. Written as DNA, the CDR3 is TGTGCCAGCTCGGGACAGGCCTACGAGCAGTACTTC. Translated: CASSGQAYEQYF.

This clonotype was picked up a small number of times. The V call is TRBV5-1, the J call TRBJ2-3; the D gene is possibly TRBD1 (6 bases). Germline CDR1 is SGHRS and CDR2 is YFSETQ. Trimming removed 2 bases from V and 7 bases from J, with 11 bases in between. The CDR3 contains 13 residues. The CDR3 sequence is CASSFYRANTQYF. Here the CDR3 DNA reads TGCGCCAGCAGCTTCTACAGGGCCAATACGCAGTATTTT.